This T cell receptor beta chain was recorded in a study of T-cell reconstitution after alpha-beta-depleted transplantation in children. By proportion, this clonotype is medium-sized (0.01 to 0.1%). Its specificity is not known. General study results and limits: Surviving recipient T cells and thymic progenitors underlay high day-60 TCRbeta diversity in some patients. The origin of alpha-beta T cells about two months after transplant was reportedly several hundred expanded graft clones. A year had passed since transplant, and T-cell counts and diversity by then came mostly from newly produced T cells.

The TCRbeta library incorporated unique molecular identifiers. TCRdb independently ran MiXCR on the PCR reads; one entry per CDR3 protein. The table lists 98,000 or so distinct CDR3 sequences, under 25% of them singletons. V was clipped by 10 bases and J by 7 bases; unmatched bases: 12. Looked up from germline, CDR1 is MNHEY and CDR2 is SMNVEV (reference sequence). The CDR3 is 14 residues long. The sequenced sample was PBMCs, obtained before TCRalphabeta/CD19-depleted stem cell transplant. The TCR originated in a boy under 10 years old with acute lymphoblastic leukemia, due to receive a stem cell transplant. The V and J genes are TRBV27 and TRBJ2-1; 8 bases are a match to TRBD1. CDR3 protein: CATSTGTGSNEQFF. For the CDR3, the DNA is TGTGCCACCTCAACGGGGACAGGAAGTAATGAGCAGTTCTTC.